Listed below are T cell receptor beta chains from one sample, sequenced in a study of T cell responses to AZD1222 COVID-19 vaccine. TCRdb's table, derived via immunoSEQ multiplex PCR, lists solely in-frame clones and lacks some. The sample consists of 170,000 or so clones, 90% of them appearing once. Sequencing was performed on peripheral blood, taken on day 0 of AZD1222 vaccination. The receptor source for this set is an adult in good health. CDR3s include the opening cysteine and the closing phenylalanine or tryptophan. The D gene is left open where the match is weak. Where a row states a size, it is once, few, many or the class of an expanded clone; other rows omit it.

DNA,CDR3,D,V,size,J
TGTGCCAGCAGCTATTGGACAGGGGGGCCCAAAAACATTCAGTACTTC,CASSYWTGGPKNIQYF,TRBD1,TRBV7-8,NA,TRBJ2-4
TGTGCCAGCAGCGTACCCTTGGGCGGGGAGCTGTTTTTT,CASSVPLGGELFF,NA,TRBV28,NA,TRBJ2-2
TGCGCCAGCAGCTCACAGGGAAGTAAAGCAACCGGGGAGCTGTTTTTT,CASSSQGSKATGELFF,NA,TRBV5-1,NA,TRBJ2-2
TGTGCCAGCAGCTTAACTAGGGAGGGGGTACAAGAGACCCAGTACTTC,CASSLTREGVQETQYF,NA,TRBV7-3,NA,TRBJ2-5
TGTGCCAGCAGCCCCCAGGGGGGGGCAGTCTACGAGCAGTACTTC,CASSPQGGAVYEQYF,NA,TRBV9,NA,TRBJ2-7
TGTGCCAGCAGCGACCCGGGACAGCCGATTTCCTACGAGCAGTACTTC,CASSDPGQPISYEQYF,TRBD1,TRBV2,NA,TRBJ2-7
TGTGCCAGCAGCTTGGTTCTACCCTACGAGCAGTACTTC,CASSLVLPYEQYF,NA,TRBV5-8,NA,TRBJ2-7
TGTGCCAGCAGCTTACTGGGGGGAGGTACCGGGGAGCTGTTTTTT,CASSLLGGGTGELFF,NA,TRBV7-3,NA,TRBJ2-2
TGTGCCAGCAGTGAACTCGGGACAGATAATGAAAAACTGTTTTTT,CASSELGTDNEKLFF,TRBD1,TRBV2,NA,TRBJ1-4
TGTGCCAGCAGGTCGACAGGCGCCTATGGCTACACCTTC,CASRSTGAYGYTF,NA,TRBV12-3/TRBV12-4,NA,TRBJ1-2
TGTGCCAGCAACCCCATCGGAGAGGGGCCTATATTCTATGGCTACACCTTC,CASNPIGEGPIFYGYTF,NA,TRBV28,NA,TRBJ1-2
TGTGCCAGCAGTGTCGCCGGGGGGGCGGCAGATACGCAGTATTTT,CASSVAGGAADTQYF,TRBD2,TRBV6-4,NA,TRBJ2-3
TGTGCCAGCAGCACCCGACAGGCAACTAATGAAAAACTGTTTTTT,CASSTRQATNEKLFF,NA,TRBV7-2,NA,TRBJ1-4
TGTGCCAGTAGTGTCGACAGGGGCTACGAGCAGTACTTC,CASSVDRGYEQYF,TRBD1,TRBV19,NA,TRBJ2-7
TGCGCCAGCAGCCTCGAACCCAGGGGTTACCACGAGCAGTACTTC,CASSLEPRGYHEQYF,NA,TRBV4-3,NA,TRBJ2-7
TGTGCCAGCAGTGAACAGAGCGCTGGTGGATACGAGCAGTACTTC,CASSEQSAGGYEQYF,NA,TRBV6-1,NA,TRBJ2-7
TGTGCCAGCAGCCAAGAGGGCAGGGGCTCCTACGAGCAGTACTTC,CASSQEGRGSYEQYF,NA,TRBV4-2,once,TRBJ2-7
TGTGCCAGCAGCTTAATGTGGGACAGTTTGAGCTCCTACGAGCAGTACTTC,CASSLMWDSLSSYEQYF,TRBD1,TRBV11-3,NA,TRBJ2-7
TGCGCCAGCAGCTTGATTTCCAGGGAGACCGGGGAGCTGTTTTTT,CASSLISRETGELFF,NA,TRBV5-1,NA,TRBJ2-2
TGTGCCAGCAGCTTCGGGGAGGGTTCACCCCTCCACTTT,CASSFGEGSPLHF,NA,TRBV7-3,few,TRBJ1-6
TGTGCCAGCAGCGTCCAGGGACCCACTGAAGCTTTCTTT,CASSVQGPTEAFF,NA,TRBV5-6,NA,TRBJ1-1
TGTGCCAGTAGTACCCGGACAGGGGGCTACTATGGCTACACCTTC,CASSTRTGGYYGYTF,TRBD1,TRBV19,NA,TRBJ1-2
TGTGCCAGCAGGTGGGACAGTCGGACGGAACTGTTTTTT,CASRWDSRTELFF,TRBD1,TRBV28,NA,TRBJ1-4
TGTGCCAGCAGCGGGGCGACCGGGACTTCTTACACCGGGGAGCTGTTTTTT,CASSGATGTSYTGELFF,NA,TRBV2,NA,TRBJ2-2
TGTGCCAGCAGCCAGCGCTTCCAGTACTTC,CASSQRFQYF,NA,TRBV11-2,NA,TRBJ2-5
TGTGCCAGCAGAAATACCGTCCCCCATGAGCAGTTCTTC,CASRNTVPHEQFF,NA,TRBV28,NA,TRBJ2-1
TGCGCCAGCAGCTTGCGAAGGACAGGGGATGGCGGCTACACCTTC,CASSLRRTGDGGYTF,TRBD1,TRBV5-1,NA,TRBJ1-2
TGTGCCAGCAGCTTAGAGGGGGGCGGCACAGATACGCAGTATTTT,CASSLEGGGTDTQYF,NA,TRBV13,NA,TRBJ2-3
TGTGCCAGCAGTTACGGTAGCGGGGGGGCCCCAGATACGCAGTATTTT,CASSYGSGGAPDTQYF,TRBD2,TRBV6-5,NA,TRBJ2-3
TGTGCCAGCTCACCAGGGACAGCCTATGGCTACACCTTC,CASSPGTAYGYTF,TRBD1,TRBV18,NA,TRBJ1-2
TGTGCCAGCAGCGGGACTAGCGGGGGGCAGGATACGCAGTATTTT,CASSGTSGGQDTQYF,TRBD2,TRBV7-3,NA,TRBJ2-3
TGTGCCAGCAGCCAAATGGGTGGGCGTAATGAAAAACTGTTTTTT,CASSQMGGRNEKLFF,NA,TRBV14,NA,TRBJ1-4
TGTGCCAGCACCCCGACAGGGTCAAATGAAAAACTGTTTTTT,CASTPTGSNEKLFF,TRBD1,TRBV9,once,TRBJ1-4
TGTGCCAGCAGCTTAGAAGGGGTGGCTGGAAACACCATATATTTT,CASSLEGVAGNTIYF,NA,TRBV7-9,NA,TRBJ1-3
TGTGCCAGCTCCCAGGGGCTCCAAGAGACCCAGTACTTC,CASSQGLQETQYF,NA,TRBV9,NA,TRBJ2-5
TGTGCCAGCAGCTTAGAGCGGGGGGGCCTCTACGAGCAGTACTTC,CASSLERGGLYEQYF,TRBD2,TRBV7-9,NA,TRBJ2-7
TGTGCCAGCGGCACAGTGAACACTGAAGCTTTCTTT,CASGTVNTEAFF,NA,TRBV11-1,few,TRBJ1-1
TGTGCCAGGGGAGACACGACTAGCGAGTCCCGGGGCTACGAGCAGTACTTC,CARGDTTSESRGYEQYF,TRBD2,TRBV9,NA,TRBJ2-7
TGTGCCAGCAGTCCGGACAGGGTGACGGAAAAACTGTTTTTT,CASSPDRVTEKLFF,TRBD1,TRBV28,NA,TRBJ1-4
TGTGCCAGCAGTGAATATGAGGGGGCCGCTAACTATGGCTACACCTTC,CASSEYEGAANYGYTF,TRBD1,TRBV25-1,NA,TRBJ1-2
TGTGCCAGCTCACCAGAGACATCTGAAGCTTTCTTT,CASSPETSEAFF,NA,TRBV18,NA,TRBJ1-1